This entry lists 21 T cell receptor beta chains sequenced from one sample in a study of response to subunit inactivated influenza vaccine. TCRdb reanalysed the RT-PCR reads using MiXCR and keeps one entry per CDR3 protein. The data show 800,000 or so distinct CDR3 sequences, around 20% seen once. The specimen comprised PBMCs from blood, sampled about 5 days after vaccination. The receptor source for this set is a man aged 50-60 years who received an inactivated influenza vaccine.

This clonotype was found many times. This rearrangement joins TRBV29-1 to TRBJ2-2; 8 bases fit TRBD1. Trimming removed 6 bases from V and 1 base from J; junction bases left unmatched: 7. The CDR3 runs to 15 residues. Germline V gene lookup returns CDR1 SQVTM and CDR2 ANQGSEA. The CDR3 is CSVKTGTGNTGELFF. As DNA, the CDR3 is TGCAGCGTCAAAACCGGGACAGGGAACACCGGGGAGCTGTTTTTT.

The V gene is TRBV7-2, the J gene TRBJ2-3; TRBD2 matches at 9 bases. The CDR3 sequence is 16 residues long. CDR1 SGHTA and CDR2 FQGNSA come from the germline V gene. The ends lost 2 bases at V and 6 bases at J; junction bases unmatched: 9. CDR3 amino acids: CASSLFSSGMGDTQYF. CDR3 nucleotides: TGTGCCAGCAGCTTATTCTCTAGCGGGATGGGTGATACGCAGTATTTT.

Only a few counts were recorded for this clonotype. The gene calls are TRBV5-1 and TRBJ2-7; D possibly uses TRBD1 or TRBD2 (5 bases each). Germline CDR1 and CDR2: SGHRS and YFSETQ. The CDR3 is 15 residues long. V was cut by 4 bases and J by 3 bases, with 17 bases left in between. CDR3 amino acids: CASSQTGEGFYEQYF. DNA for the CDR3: TGCGCCAGCAGCCAAACAGGAGAGGGATTCTACGAGCAGTACTTC.

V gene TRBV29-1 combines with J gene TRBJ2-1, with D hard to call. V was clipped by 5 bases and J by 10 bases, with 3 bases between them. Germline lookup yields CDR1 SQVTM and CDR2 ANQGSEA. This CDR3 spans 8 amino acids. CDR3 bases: TGCAGCGTTCAGGAGCAGTTCTTC. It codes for CSVQEQFF.

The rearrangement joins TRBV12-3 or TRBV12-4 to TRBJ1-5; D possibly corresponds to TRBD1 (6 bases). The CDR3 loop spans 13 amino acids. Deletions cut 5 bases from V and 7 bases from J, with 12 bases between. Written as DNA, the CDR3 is TGTGCCAGCAGTACAACAGGGACCCAGCCCCAGCATTTT. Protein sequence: CASSTTGTQPQHF.

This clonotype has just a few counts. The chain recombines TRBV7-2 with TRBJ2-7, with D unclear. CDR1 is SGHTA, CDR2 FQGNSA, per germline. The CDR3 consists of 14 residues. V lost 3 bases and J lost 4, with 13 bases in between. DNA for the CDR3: TGTGCCAGCAGCTTGTGGGAAAGAAGGTACGAGCAGTACTTC. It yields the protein CASSLWERRYEQYF.

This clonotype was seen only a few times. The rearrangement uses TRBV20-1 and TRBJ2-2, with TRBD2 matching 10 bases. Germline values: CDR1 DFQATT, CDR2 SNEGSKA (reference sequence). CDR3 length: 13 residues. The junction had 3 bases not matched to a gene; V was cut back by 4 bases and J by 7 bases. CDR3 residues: CSATGLAIGELFF. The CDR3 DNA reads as TGCAGTGCTACGGGACTAGCGATCGGGGAGCTGTTTTTT.

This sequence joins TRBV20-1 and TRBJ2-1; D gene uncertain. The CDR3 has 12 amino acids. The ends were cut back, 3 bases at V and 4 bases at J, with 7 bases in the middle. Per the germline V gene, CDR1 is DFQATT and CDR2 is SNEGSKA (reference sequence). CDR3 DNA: TGCAGTGCTAGTACGAATTACAATGAGCAGTTCTTC. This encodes CSASTNYNEQFF.

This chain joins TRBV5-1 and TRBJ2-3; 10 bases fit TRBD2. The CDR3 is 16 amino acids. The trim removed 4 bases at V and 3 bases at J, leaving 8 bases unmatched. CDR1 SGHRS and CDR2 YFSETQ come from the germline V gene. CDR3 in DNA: TGCGCCAGCAGCCCCGGACTAGCGGAAACTACAGATACGCAGTATTTT. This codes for CASSPGLAETTDTQYF.

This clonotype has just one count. The CDR3 bases are TGTGCCATCAGTGAAAAGCGGGAGCCCTACGAGCAGTACTTC. This encodes CAISEKREPYEQYF. The chain uses TRBV10-3 and TRBJ2-7; 8 bases line up with TRBD2. Germline V CDR1 and CDR2: ENHRY, SYGVKD. This CDR3 has 14 residues. Losses at the gene ends were 3 bases for V and 2 bases for J; bases not matched to a gene: 3.

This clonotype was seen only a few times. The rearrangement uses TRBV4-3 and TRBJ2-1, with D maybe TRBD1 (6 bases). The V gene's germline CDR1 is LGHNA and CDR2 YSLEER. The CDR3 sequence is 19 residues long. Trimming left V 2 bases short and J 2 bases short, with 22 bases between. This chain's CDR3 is CASSQYYTLPGQTYNEQFF. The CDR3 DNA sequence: TGCGCCAGCAGCCAATATTACACATTACCGGGACAAACCTACAATGAGCAGTTCTTC.

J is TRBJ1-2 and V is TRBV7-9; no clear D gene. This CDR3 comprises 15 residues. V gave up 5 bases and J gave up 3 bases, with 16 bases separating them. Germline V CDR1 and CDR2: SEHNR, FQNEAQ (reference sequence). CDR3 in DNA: TGTGCCAGCAGCCCCCCGGGAGCTGCGGACTATGGCTACACCTTC. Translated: CASSPPGAADYGYTF.

CDR3 loop: CASSSQRYFTDTQYF. CDR3 nucleotides: TGTGCCAGTAGCAGTCAACGATACTTCACAGATACGCAGTATTTT. The chain employs TRBV19 and TRBJ2-3; D gene unclear. In germline, CDR1 is LNHDA, CDR2 SQIVND (reference sequence). CDR3 length: 15 amino acids. V was clipped by 6 bases and J by 2 bases, with 15 bases between them.

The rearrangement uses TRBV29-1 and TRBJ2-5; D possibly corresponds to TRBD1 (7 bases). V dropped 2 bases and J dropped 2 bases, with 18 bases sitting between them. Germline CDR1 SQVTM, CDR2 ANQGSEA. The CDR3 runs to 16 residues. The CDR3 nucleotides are TGCAGCGTTGAACTAACGGGGGACAGCATTCAAGAGACCCAGTACTTC. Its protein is CSVELTGDSIQETQYF.

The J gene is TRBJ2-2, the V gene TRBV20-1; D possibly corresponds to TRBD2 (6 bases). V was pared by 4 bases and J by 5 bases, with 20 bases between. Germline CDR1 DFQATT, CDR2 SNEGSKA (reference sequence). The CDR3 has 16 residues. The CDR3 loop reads CSAIWAGTTRTGELFF. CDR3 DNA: TGCAGTGCTATATGGGCGGGGACCACGAGGACCGGGGAGCTGTTTTTT.

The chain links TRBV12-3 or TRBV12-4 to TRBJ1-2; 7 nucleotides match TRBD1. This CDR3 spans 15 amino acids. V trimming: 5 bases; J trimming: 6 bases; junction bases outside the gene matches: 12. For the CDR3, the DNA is TGTGCCAGCAGTACTACGACAGGGAGGAGAAATGGCTACACCTTC. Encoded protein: CASSTTTGRRNGYTF.

CDR3 DNA: TGTGCCAGCAGCGCCCGGGGGCGGGAGAGTCGCTACAATGAGCAGTTCTTC. Its protein is CASSARGRESRYNEQFF. The rearrangement joins TRBV7-3 to TRBJ2-1, with D possibly matching TRBD2 (7 bases). From germline, CDR1 is SGHTA and CDR2 FQGTGA. The CDR3 loop spans 17 amino acids. Trimming took off 5 bases at V and 3 bases at J, with 20 bases between the two ends.

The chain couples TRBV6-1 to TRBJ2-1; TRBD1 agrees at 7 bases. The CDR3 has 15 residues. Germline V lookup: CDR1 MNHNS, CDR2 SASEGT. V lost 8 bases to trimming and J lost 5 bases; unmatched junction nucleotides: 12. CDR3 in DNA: TGTGCCAGCCGGGGCCCCGGGACAGTTAACAATGAGCAGTTCTTC. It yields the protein CASRGPGTVNNEQFF.

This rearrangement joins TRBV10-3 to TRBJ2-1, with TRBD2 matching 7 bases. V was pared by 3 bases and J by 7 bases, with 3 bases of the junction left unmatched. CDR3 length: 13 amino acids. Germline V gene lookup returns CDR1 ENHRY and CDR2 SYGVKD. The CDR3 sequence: CAISDGRENEQFF. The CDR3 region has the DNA TGTGCCATCAGTGACGGGCGGGAGAATGAGCAGTTCTTC.

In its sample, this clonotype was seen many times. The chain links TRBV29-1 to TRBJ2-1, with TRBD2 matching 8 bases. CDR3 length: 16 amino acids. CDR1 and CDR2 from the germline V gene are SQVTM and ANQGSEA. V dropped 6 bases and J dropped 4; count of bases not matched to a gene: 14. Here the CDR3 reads CSVCGGRDGDYNEQFF. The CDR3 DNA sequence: TGCAGCGTCTGCGGGGGGCGCGACGGGGATTACAATGAGCAGTTCTTC.

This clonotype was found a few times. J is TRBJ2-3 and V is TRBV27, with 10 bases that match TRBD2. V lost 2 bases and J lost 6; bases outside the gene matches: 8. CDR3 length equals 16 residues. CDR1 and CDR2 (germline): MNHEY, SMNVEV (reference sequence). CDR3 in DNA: TGTGCCAGCAGTTTAGGAGCTAGCGGGAGATCCGATACGCAGTATTTT. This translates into CASSLGASGRSDTQYF.